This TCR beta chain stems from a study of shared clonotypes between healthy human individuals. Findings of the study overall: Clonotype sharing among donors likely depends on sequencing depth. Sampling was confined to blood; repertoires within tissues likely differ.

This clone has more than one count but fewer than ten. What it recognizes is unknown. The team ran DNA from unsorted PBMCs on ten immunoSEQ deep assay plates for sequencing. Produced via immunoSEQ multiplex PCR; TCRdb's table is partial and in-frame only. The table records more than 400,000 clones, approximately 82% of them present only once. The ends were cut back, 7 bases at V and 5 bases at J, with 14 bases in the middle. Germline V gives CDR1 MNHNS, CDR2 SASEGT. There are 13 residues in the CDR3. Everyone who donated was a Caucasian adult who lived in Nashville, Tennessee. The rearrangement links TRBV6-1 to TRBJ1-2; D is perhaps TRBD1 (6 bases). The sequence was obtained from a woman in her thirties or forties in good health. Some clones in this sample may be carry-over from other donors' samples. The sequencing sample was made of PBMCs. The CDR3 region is CASTPNQGYGYTF. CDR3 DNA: TGTGCCAGCACCCCGAACCAGGGGTATGGCTACACCTTC.